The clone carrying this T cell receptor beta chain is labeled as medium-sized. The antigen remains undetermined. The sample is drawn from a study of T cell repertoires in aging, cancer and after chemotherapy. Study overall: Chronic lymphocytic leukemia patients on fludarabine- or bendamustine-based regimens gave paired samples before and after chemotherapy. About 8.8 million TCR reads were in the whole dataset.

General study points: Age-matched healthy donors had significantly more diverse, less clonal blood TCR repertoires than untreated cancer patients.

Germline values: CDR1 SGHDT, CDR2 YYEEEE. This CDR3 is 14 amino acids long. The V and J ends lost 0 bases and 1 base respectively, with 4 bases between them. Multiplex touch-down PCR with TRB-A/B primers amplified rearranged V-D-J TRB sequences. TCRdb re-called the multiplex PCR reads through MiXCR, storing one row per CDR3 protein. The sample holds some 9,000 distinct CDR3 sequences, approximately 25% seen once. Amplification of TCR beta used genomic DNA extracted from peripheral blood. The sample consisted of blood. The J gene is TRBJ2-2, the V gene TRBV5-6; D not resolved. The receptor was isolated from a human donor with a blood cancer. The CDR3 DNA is TGTGCCAGCAGCTTGGGGGGGAACACCGGGGAGCTGTTTTTT. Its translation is CASSLGGNTGELFF.